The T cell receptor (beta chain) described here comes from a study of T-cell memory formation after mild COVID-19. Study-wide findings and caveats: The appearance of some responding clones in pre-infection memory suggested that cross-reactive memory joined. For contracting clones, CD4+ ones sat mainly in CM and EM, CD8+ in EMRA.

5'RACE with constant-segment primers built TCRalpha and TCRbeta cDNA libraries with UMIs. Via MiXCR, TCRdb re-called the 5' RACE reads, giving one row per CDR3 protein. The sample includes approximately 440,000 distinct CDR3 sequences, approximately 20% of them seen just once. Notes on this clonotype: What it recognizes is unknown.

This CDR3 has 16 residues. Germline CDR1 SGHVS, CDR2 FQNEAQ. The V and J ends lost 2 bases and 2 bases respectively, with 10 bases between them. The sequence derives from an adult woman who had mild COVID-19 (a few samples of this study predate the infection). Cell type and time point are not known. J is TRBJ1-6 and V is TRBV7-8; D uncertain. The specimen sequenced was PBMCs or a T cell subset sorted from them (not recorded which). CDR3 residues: CASSLTIWAYNSPLHF. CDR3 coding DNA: TGTGCCAGCAGCTTAACTATCTGGGCCTATAATTCACCCCTCCACTTT.